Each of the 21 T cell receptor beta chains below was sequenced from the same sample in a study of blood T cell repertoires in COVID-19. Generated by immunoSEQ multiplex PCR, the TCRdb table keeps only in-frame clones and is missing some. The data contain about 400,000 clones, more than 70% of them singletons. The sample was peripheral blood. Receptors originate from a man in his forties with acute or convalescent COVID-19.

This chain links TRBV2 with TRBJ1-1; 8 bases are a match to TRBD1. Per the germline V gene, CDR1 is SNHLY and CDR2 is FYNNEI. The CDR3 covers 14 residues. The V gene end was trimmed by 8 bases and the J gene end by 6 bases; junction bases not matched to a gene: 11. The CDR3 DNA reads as TGTGCCAGCGGGTTGACAGGGGCGAGGGCTGAAGCTTTCTTT. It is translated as CASGLTGARAEAFF.

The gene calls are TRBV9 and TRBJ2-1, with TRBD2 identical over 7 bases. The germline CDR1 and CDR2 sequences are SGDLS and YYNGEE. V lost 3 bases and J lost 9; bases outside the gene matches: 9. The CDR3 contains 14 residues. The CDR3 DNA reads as TGTGCCAGCAGCGCACTTACTAGCGCGGGTGAGCAGTTCTTC. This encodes CASSALTSAGEQFF.

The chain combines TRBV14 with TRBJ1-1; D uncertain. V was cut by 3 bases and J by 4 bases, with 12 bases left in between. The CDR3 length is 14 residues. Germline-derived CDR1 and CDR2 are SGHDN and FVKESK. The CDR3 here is CASSQGGWATEAFF. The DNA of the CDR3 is TGTGCCAGCAGCCAGGGCGGGTGGGCCACTGAAGCTTTCTTT.

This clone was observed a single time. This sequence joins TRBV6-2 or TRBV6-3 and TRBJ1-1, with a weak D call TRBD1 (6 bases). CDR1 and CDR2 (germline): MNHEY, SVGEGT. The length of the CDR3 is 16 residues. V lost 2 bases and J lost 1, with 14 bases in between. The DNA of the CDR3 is TGTGCCAGCAGTTACCCTGACTGGACAGAGAACACTGAAGCTTTCTTT. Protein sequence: CASSYPDWTENTEAFF.

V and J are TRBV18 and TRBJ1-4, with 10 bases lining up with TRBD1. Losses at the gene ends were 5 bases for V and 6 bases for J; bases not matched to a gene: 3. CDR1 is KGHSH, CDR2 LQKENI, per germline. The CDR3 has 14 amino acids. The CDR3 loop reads CASSAGTGDEKLFF. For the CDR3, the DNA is TGTGCCAGCTCAGCCGGGACAGGGGATGAAAAACTGTTTTTT.

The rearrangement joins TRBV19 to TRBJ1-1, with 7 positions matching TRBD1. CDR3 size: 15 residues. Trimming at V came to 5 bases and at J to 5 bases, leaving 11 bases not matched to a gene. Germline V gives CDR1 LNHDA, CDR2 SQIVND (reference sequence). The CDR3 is CASSSRLGGETEAFF. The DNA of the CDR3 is TGTGCCAGTAGTTCCCGGTTAGGGGGCGAGACTGAAGCTTTCTTT. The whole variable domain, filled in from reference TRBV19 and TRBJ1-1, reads DGGITQSPKYLFRKEGQNVTLSCEQNLNHDAMYWYRQDPGQGLRLIYYSQIVNDFQKGDIAEGYSVSREKKESFPLTVTSAQKNPTAFYLCASSSRLGGETEAFFGQGTRLTVV.

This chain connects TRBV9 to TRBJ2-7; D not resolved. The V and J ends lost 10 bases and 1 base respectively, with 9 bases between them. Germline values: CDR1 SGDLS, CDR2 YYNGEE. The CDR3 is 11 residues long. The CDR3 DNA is TGTGCCGTCCAGGTTTCCTACGAGCAGTACTTC. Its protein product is CAVQVSYEQYF.

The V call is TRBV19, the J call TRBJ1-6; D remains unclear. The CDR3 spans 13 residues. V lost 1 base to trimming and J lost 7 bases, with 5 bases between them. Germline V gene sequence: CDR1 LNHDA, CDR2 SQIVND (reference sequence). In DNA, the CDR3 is TGTGCCAGTAGTATAGCCGGGAATTCACCCCTCCACTTT. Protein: CASSIAGNSPLHF.

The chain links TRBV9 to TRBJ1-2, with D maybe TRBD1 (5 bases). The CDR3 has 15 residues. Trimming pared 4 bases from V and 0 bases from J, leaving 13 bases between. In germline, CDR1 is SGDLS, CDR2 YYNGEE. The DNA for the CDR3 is TGTGCCAGCAGCCCCCTAGGGGCTGCTAACTATGGCTACACCTTC. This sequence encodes CASSPLGAANYGYTF.

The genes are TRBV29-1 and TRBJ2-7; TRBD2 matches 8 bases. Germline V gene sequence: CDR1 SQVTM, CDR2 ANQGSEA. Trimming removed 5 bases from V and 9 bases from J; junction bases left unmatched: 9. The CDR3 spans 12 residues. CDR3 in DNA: TGCAGCGTTTACGGGAGGGGCGTTGGGCAGTACTTC. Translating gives CSVYGRGVGQYF.

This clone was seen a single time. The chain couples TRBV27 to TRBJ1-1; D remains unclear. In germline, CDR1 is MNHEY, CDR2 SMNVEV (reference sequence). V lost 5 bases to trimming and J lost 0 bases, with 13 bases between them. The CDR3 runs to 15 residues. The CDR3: CASSPNPRMNTEAFF. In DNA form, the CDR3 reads TGTGCCAGCAGTCCAAACCCCAGGATGAACACTGAAGCTTTCTTT.

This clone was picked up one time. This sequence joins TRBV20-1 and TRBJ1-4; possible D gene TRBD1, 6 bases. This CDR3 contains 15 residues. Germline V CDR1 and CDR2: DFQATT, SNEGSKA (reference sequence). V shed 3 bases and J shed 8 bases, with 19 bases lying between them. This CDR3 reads CSASGFTGTREKLFF. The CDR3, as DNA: TGCAGTGCTAGTGGATTCACAGGGACTAGGGAAAAACTGTTTTTT.

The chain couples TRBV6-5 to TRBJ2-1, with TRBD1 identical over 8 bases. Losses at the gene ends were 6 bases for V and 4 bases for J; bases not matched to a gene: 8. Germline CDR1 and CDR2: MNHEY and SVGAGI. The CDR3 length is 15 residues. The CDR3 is CASRDRGSFYNEQFF. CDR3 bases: TGTGCCAGCAGAGACAGGGGATCCTTTTACAATGAGCAGTTCTTC.

The CDR3 is CASSLWGLAGPTDTQYF. CDR3 DNA sequence: TGTGCCAGCAGCTTATGGGGACTAGCGGGGCCCACAGATACGCAGTATTTT. This rearrangement joins TRBV7-3 to TRBJ2-3; 13 bases fit TRBD2. V trimming: 2 bases; J trimming: 2 bases; junction bases outside the gene matches: 4. Germline V gene lookup returns CDR1 SGHTA and CDR2 FQGTGA. CDR3 length: 17 residues. Full variable domain (remainder filled in from reference TRBV7-3 and TRBJ2-3): GAGVSQTPSNKVTEKGKYVELRCDPISGHTALYWYRQSLGQGPEFLIYFQGTGAADDSGLPNDRFFAVRPEGSVSTLKIQRTERGDSAVYLCASSLWGLAGPTDTQYFGPGTRLTVL.

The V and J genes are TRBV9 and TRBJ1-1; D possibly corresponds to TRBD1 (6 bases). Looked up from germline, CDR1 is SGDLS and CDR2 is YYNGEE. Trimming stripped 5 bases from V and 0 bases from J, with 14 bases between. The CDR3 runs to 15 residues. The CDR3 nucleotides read TGTGCCAGCAGGCATTCCCGGGACATGAACACTGAAGCTTTCTTT. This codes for CASRHSRDMNTEAFF.

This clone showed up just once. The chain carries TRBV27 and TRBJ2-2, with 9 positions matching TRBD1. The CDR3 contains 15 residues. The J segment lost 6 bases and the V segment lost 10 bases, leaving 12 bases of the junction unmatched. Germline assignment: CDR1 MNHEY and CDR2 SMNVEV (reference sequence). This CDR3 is CATLGGTGFPGELFF. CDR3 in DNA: TGTGCCACCCTGGGCGGGACAGGGTTCCCCGGGGAGCTGTTTTTT.

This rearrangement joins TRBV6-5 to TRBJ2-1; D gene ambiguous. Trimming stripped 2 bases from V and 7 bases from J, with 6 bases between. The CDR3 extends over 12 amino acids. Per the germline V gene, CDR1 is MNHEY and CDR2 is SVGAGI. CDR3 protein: CASSYGLNEQFF. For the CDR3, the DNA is TGTGCCAGCAGTTACGGGCTGAATGAGCAGTTCTTC.

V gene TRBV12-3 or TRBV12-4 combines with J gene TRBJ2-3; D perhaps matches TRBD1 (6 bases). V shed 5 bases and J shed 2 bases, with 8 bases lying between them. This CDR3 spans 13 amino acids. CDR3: CASSGQLTDTQYF. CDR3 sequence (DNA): TGTGCCAGCAGTGGACAGCTCACAGATACGCAGTATTTT.

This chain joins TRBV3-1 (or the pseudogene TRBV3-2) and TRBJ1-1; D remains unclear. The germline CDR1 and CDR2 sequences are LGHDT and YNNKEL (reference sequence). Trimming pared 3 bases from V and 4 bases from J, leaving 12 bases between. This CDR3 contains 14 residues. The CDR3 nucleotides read TGTGCCAGCAGCCAGGAGTGGGGAGGCACTGAAGCTTTCTTT. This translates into CASSQEWGGTEAFF.

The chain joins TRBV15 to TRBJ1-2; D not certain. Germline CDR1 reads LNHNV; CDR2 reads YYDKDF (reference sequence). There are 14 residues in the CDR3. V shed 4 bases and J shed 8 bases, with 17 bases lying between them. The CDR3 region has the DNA TGTGCCACCAGCATCACGGGAGGTTTTTTCGGCTACACCTTC. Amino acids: CATSITGGFFGYTF.

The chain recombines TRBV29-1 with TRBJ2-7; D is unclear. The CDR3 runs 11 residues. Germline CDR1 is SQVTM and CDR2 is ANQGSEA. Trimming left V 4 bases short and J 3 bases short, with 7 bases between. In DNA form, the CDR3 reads TGCAGCGTTGGCGGATACTACGAGCAGTACTTC. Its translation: CSVGGYYEQYF.